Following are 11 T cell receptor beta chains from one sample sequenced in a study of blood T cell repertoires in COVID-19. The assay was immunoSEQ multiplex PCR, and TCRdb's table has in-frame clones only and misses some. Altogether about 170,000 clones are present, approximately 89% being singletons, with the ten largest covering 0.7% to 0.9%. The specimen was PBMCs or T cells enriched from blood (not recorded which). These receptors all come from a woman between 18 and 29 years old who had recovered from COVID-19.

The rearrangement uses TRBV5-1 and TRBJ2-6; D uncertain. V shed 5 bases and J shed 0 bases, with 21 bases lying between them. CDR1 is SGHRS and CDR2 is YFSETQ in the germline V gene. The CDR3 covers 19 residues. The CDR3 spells CASRLGVFTRDSGANVLTF. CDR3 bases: TGCGCCAGCAGGCTTGGAGTTTTTACGCGTGACTCTGGGGCCAACGTCCTGACTTTC.

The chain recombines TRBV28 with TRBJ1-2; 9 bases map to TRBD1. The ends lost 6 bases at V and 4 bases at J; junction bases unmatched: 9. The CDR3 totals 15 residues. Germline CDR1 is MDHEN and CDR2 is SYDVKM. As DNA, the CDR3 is TGTGCCAGCAGATCTCGCACAGGGGGCGGCTATGGCTACACCTTC. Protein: CASRSRTGGGYGYTF.

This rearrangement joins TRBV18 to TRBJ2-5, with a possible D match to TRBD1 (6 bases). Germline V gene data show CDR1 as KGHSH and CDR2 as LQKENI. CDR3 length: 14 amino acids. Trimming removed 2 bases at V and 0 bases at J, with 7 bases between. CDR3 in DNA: TGTGCCAGCTCACCAAGGGGGAACCAAGAGACCCAGTACTTC. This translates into CASSPRGNQETQYF.

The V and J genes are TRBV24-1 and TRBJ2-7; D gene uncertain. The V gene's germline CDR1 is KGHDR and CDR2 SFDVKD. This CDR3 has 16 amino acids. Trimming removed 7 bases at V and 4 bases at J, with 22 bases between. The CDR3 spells CATRDLIAMDIYEQYF. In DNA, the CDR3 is TGTGCCACCAGAGACCTTATAGCTATGGATATTTACGAGCAGTACTTC.

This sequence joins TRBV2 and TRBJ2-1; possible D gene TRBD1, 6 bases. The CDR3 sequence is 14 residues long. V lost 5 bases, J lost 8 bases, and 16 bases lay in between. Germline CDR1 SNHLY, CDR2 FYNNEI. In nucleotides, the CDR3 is TGTGCCAGCAGTTCCGACAGGTCTCCGGATGAGCAGTTCTTC. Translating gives CASSSDRSPDEQFF.

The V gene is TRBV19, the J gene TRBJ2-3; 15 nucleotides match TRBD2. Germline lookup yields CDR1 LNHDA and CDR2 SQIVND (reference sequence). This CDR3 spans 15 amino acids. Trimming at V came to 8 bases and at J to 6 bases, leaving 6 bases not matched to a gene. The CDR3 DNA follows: TGTGCCAGTGGACTAGCGGGAGGGGGGGCGGATACGCAGTATTTT. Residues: CASGLAGGGADTQYF.

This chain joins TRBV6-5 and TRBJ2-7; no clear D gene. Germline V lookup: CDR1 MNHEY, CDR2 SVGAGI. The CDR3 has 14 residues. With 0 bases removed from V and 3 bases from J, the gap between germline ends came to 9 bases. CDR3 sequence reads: CASSYSRSDYEQYF. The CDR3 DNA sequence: TGTGCCAGCAGTTACTCGAGGTCCGACTACGAGCAGTACTTC.

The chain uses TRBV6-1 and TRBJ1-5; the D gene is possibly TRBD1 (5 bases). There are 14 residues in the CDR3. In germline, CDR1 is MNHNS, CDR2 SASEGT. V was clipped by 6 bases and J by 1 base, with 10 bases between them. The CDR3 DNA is TGTGCCAGCAGCGCAGGGTTCAGCAATCAGCCCCAGCATTTT. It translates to CASSAGFSNQPQHF.

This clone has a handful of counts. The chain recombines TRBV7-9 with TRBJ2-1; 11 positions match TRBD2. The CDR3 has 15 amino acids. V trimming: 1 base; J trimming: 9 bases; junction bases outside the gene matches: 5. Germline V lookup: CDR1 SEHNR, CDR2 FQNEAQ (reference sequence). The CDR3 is CASSLVSGRVGEQFF. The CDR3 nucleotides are TGTGCCAGCAGCTTAGTTAGCGGGAGGGTGGGTGAGCAGTTCTTC.

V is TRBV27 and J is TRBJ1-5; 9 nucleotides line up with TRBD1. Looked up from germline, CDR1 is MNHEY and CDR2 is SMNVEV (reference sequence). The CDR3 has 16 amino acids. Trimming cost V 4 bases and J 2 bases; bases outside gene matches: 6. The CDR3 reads CASSSIQGAGNQPQHF. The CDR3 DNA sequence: TGTGCCAGCAGTTCCATACAGGGGGCCGGCAATCAGCCCCAGCATTTT.

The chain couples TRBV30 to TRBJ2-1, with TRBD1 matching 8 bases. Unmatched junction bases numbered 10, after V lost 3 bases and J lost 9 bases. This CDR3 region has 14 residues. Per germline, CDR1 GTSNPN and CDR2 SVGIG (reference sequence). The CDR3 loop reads CAWSRQGAIGEQFF. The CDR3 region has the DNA TGTGCCTGGAGCCGTCAGGGGGCGATAGGTGAGCAGTTCTTC.